Listed below are T cell receptor beta chains from one sample, sequenced in a study of blood T cell repertoires in COVID-19. Assay used: immunoSEQ multiplex PCR; TCRdb lists only in-frame clones, some missing. The sample has some 42,000 clones, 92% seen once. The sequenced sample consisted of peripheral blood. Every receptor here comes from a man in his forties or fifties with active COVID-19. CDR3s include the opening cysteine and the closing phenylalanine or tryptophan. D genes are given only for firm matches. Some rows mark clone size as missing; the rest say once, few, many or name a class of expanded clone.

>NA|TRBJ2-1|NA|TRBV9
CASSNDNEQFF
TGTGCCAGCAGTAATGACAATGAGCAGTTCTTC
>TRBD2|TRBJ2-7|NA|TRBV5-1
CASSLVAGGPYEQYF
TGCGCCAGCAGCTTGGTGGCGGGAGGGCCCTACGAGCAGTACTTC
>NA|TRBJ2-7|NA|TRBV3-1/TRBV3-2
CASSPLSGYEQYF
TGTGCCAGCAGCCCCCTTAGCGGATACGAGCAGTACTTC
>NA|TRBJ2-2|NA|TRBV27
CASSLAGSGELFF
TGTGCCAGCAGTTTAGCGGGATCCGGGGAGCTGTTTTTT
>NA|TRBJ2-5|once|TRBV5-1
CASSVVGETQYF
TGCGCCAGCAGCGTAGTCGGGGAGACCCAGTACTTC
>NA|TRBJ1-2|NA|TRBV28
CASTEAEGYTF
TGTGCCAGCACCGAAGCGGAAGGCTACACCTTC
>NA|TRBJ1-4|NA|TRBV5-6
CASSFGTGLREGKLFF
TGTGCCAGCAGCTTCGGAACAGGGCTACGTGAGGGGAAACTGTTTTTT
>TRBD2|TRBJ2-1|NA|TRBV19
CASSIAGQASGRNEQFF
TGTGCCAGTAGTATAGCGGGCCAGGCTAGCGGGAGGAATGAGCAGTTCTTC
>TRBD2|TRBJ2-2|once|TRBV27
CASSLSRTSGRTGTGELFF
TGTGCCAGCAGTTTATCGCGGACTAGCGGGAGAACGGGCACCGGGGAGCTGTTTTTT
>TRBD1|TRBJ1-1|NA|TRBV11-2
CASSLHRGLTEAFF
TGTGCCAGCAGCTTACACAGGGGGCTCACTGAAGCTTTCTTT
>NA|TRBJ2-5|NA|TRBV5-1
CPNARDPLLETQYF
TGCCCCAACGCGCGGGACCCACTTTTAGAGACCCAGTACTTC
>TRBD2|TRBJ2-1|NA|TRBV7-3
CASSSVAGGNPNEQFF
TGTGCCAGCAGCTCCGTAGCGGGGGGTAACCCTAATGAGCAGTTCTTC
>NA|TRBJ1-1|NA|TRBV25-1
CASSASLGRRTEAFF
TGTGCCAGCAGTGCATCACTCGGGCGGAGGACTGAAGCTTTCTTT
>TRBD2|TRBJ2-2|NA|TRBV28
CASSLWRLAGGPGELFF
TGTGCCAGCAGTTTATGGAGGCTAGCGGGAGGACCCGGGGAGCTGTTTTTT
>NA|TRBJ1-2|NA|TRBV7-9
CASSPGTGVYGYTF
TGTGCCAGCAGTCCCGGGACGGGAGTCTATGGCTACACCTTC
>NA|TRBJ2-2|NA|TRBV6-5
CASKWRSEDTGELFF
TGTGCCAGCAAGTGGCGCAGCGAAGACACCGGGGAGCTGTTTTTT
>NA|TRBJ2-3|NA|TRBV9
CASSVGGARGTDTQYF
TGTGCCAGCAGCGTTGGGGGGGCAAGGGGGACAGATACGCAGTATTTT
>NA|TRBJ1-5|NA|TRBV2
CASSGGFNQPQHF
TGTGCCAGCAGTGGAGGATTCAATCAGCCCCAGCATTTT
>NA|TRBJ2-7|once|TRBV18
CASSIGVSGYEQYF
TGTGCCAGCTCAATCGGGGTTAGTGGCTACGAGCAGTACTTC
>NA|TRBJ2-7|few|TRBV5-3
CARSFIKGTYEQYF
TGTGCCAGAAGCTTTATCAAGGGGACCTACGAGCAGTACTTC
>NA|TRBJ1-1|NA|TRBV5-1
CASSLDPSTGTEAFF
TGCGCCAGCAGCTTGGATCCCAGCACAGGGACTGAAGCTTTCTTT
>NA|TRBJ1-3|NA|TRBV6-5
CASSYSSGDTIYF
TGTGCCAGCAGTTACAGCTCCGGAGACACCATATATTTT
>NA|TRBJ2-1|NA|TRBV5-1
CASSFYRGTEKSEQQFF
TGCGCCAGCAGCTTCTACCGGGGGACAGAGAAATCCGAACAGCAGTTCTTC
>TRBD2|TRBJ2-2|once|TRBV27
CASSPGGGTGELFF
TGTGCCAGCAGTCCGGGAGGGGGCACCGGGGAGCTGTTTTTT
>TRBD1|TRBJ2-7|NA|TRBV6-2/TRBV6-3
CASSSPGQGGYEQYF
TGTGCCAGCAGTTCTCCGGGACAGGGGGGGTACGAGCAGTACTTC
>NA|TRBJ2-7|NA|TRBV6-5
CASSYQGFGFYEQYF
TGTGCCAGCAGTTACCAGGGCTTCGGATTTTACGAGCAGTACTTC
>NA|TRBJ1-2|NA|TRBV24-1
CATSDLQLGYTF
TGTGCCACCAGTGATTTGCAACTTGGCTACACCTTC
>TRBD1|TRBJ1-4|NA|TRBV5-1
CASSLSSGGTNEKLFF
TGCGCCAGCAGCTTGTCGTCAGGGGGGACAAATGAAAAACTGTTTTTT
>NA|TRBJ2-1|NA|TRBV11-2
CASSLAGSGDAEQFF
TGTGCCAGCAGCTTAGCGGGTAGCGGCGATGCTGAGCAGTTCTTC
>NA|TRBJ1-2|NA|TRBV19
CASSRQPAGSYTF
TGTGCCAGTAGCCGACAGCCAGCAGGAAGCTACACCTTC
>TRBD2|TRBJ2-1|NA|TRBV5-1
CASSLGLAENEQFF
TGCGCCAGCAGCTTGGGGCTAGCGGAGAATGAGCAGTTCTTC
>NA|TRBJ1-5|NA|TRBV18
CASSPGHKEETQHF
TGTGCCAGCTCACCGGGACATAAGGAGGAGACCCAGCATTTT
>TRBD1|TRBJ2-5|NA|TRBV19
CASSKGQLSETQYF
TGTGCCAGTAGTAAGGGACAGTTATCGGAGACCCAGTACTTC
>TRBD1|TRBJ2-7|NA|TRBV5-1
CASSLDYGVVRGQGESYEQYF
TGCGCCAGCAGCTTGGATTATGGTGTCGTCCGGGGACAGGGGGAATCCTACGAGCAGTACTTC
>NA|TRBJ2-1|NA|TRBV6-1
CASSDPPGLPYNEQFF
TGTGCCAGCAGTGACCCACCGGGACTCCCGTACAATGAGCAGTTCTTC
>NA|TRBJ2-1|NA|TRBV19
CASKGRNNEQFF
TGTGCCAGTAAGGGGAGGAACAATGAGCAGTTCTTC
>NA|TRBJ1-1|NA|TRBV27
CASSLAGRAFF
TGTGCCAGCAGTTTAGCAGGTCGAGCTTTCTTT
>NA|TRBJ1-1|NA|TRBV18
CASSPSQDTEAFF
TGTGCCAGCTCACCTTCTCAGGACACTGAAGCTTTCTTT
>NA|TRBJ2-2|NA|TRBV10-3
CAIRRGGTGELFF
TGTGCCATCAGGCGGGGTGGCACCGGGGAGCTGTTTTTT
>NA|TRBJ2-1|NA|TRBV7-2
CASSSRETSYNEQFF
TGTGCCAGCAGCTCTCGGGAGACCTCCTACAATGAGCAGTTCTTC
>NA|TRBJ2-1|NA|TRBV29-1
CSVEKGLDNEQFF
TGCAGCGTTGAGAAGGGACTTGACAATGAGCAGTTCTTC
>TRBD2|TRBJ2-2|NA|TRBV10-1
CASSDYSGKNAGELFF
TGCGCCAGCAGTGACTATAGCGGGAAGAACGCCGGGGAGCTGTTTTTT
>NA|TRBJ2-3|NA|TRBV18
CASSPEGLFTDTQYF
TGTGCCAGCTCACCAGAGGGACTCTTCACAGATACGCAGTATTTT
>NA|TRBJ2-3|medium-sized|TRBV5-1
CASSRPRERVATFNASTDTQYF
TGCGCCAGCAGCCGTCCCCGGGAGCGGGTCGCGACGTTTAATGCTAGCACAGATACGCAGTATTTT
>TRBD1|TRBJ1-6|NA|TRBV9
CASSFQGADSPLHF
TGTGCCAGCAGCTTCCAGGGGGCGGATTCACCCCTCCACTTT
>NA|TRBJ2-7|NA|TRBV19
CASSIRAYEQYF
TGTGCCAGTAGTATACGGGCCTACGAGCAGTACTTC
>NA|TRBJ1-5|NA|TRBV28
CASSLWTRGDQPQHF
TGTGCCAGCAGCCTCTGGACTCGGGGGGATCAGCCCCAGCATTTT
>NA|TRBJ1-1|NA|TRBV2
CASSGGRGETEAFF
TGTGCCAGCAGTGGGGGCAGGGGAGAAACTGAAGCTTTCTTT
>NA|TRBJ1-5|NA|TRBV19
CASSIGQINQPQHF
TGTGCCAGTAGTATAGGACAGATAAATCAGCCCCAGCATTTT
>NA|TRBJ2-2|NA|TRBV5-6
CASSFLRGTGELFF
TGTGCCAGCAGCTTTTTACGGGGGACCGGGGAGCTGTTTTTT
>TRBD1|TRBJ1-1|NA|TRBV11-2
CASSLHPGGTTEAFF
TGTGCCAGCAGCTTACATCCAGGGGGGACCACTGAAGCTTTCTTT
>NA|TRBJ2-1|NA|TRBV5-1
CASNSGNEQFF
TGCGCCAGCAATTCAGGGAATGAGCAGTTCTTC
>TRBD2|TRBJ2-2|NA|TRBV5-1
CASSVTSGRANTGELFF
TGCGCCAGCAGCGTAACTAGCGGGAGGGCTAACACCGGGGAGCTGTTTTTT
>TRBD1|TRBJ2-1|NA|TRBV24-1
CATSDFRQGAYNEQFF
TGTGCCACCAGTGATTTTAGGCAGGGGGCATACAATGAGCAGTTCTTC